This T cell receptor (beta chain) was sequenced for a study of cytomegalovirus exposure and HLA in healthy donors. Turning to the study itself: Sequencing of roughly 180 million T cells in an earlier analysis found under 120 million unique TCR beta sequences.

PCR was performed using 60 Vbeta and 13 Jbeta primers. Assay: immunoSEQ multiplex PCR; the TCRdb copy retains only in-frame clones and omits some. The repertoire holds approximately 160,000 clones, with roughly 87% as singletons. Looked up from germline, CDR1 is SEHNR and CDR2 is FQNEAQ (reference sequence). Trimming removed 4 bases from V and 1 base from J; junction bases left unmatched: 1. This CDR3 spans 14 amino acids. Overall study findings and caveats: Being productive about 90% or about 30% of the time was typical of most TCR beta V segments in an earlier analysis. Researchers counted 180 or so TCR beta chains as cytomegalovirus-associated.

Comment on this clone: As yet, its antigen is unknown.

The receptor comes from a man aged 30 to 39 in good health and CMV-seropositive. The sequencing input was PBMCs. The chain employs TRBV7-9 and TRBJ1-3; 7 bases are a match to TRBD1. The CDR3 loop is CASSSGGSGNTIYF. The CDR3 bases are TGTGCCAGCAGCTCAGGGGGTTCTGGAAACACCATATATTTT.